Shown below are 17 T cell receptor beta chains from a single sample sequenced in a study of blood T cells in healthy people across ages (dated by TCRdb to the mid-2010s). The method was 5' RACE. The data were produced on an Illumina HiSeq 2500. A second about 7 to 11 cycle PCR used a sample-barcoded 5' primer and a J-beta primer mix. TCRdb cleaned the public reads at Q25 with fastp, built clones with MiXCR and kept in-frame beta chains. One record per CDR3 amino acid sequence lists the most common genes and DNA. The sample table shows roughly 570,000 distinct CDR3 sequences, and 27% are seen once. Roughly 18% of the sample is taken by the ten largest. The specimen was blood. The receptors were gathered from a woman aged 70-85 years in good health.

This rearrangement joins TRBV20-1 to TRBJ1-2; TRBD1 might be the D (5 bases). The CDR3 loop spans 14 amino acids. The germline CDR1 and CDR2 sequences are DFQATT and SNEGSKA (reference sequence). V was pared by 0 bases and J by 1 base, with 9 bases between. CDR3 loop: CSARDGGGNYGYTF. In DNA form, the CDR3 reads TGCAGTGCTAGAGATGGGGGGGGTAACTATGGCTACACCTTC.

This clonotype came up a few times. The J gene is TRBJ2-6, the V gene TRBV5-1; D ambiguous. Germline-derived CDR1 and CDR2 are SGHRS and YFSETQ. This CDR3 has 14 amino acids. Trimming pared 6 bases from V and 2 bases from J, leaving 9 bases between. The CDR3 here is CASIEVPGANVLTF. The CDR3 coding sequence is TGCGCCAGCATCGAAGTCCCTGGGGCCAACGTCCTGACTTTC. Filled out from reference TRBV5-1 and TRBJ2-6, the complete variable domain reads KAGVTQTPRYLIKTRGQQVTLSCSPISGHRSVSWYQQTPGQGLQFLFEYFSETQRNKGNFPGRFSGRQFSNSRSEMNVSTLELGDSALYLCASIEVPGANVLTFGAGSRLTVL.

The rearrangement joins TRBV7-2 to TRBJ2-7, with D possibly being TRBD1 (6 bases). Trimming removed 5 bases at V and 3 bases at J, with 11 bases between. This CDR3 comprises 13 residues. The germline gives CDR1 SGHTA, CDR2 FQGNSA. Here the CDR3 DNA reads TGTGCCAGCAGCCGTGAGGACAGCTACGAGCAGTACTTC. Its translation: CASSREDSYEQYF.

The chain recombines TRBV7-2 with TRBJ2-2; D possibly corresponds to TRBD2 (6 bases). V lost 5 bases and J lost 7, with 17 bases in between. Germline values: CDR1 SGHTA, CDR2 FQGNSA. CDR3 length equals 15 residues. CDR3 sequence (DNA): TGTGCCAGCAGCCCAGGGACTTGGGCCGGCGGGGAGCTGTTTTTT. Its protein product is CASSPGTWAGGELFF.

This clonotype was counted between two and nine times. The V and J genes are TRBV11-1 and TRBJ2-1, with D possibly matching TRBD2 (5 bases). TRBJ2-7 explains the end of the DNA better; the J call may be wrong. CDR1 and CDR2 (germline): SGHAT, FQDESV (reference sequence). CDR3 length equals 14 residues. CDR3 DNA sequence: TGTGCCAGCAGCTTAGGACGGGGTACCTACGAGCAGTACTTC. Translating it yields CASSLGRGTYEQYF.

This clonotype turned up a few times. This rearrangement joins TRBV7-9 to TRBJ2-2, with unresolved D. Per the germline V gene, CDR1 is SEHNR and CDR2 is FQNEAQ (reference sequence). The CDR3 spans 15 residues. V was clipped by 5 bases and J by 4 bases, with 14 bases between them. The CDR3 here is CASSHRIGATGELFF. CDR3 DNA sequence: TGTGCCAGCAGCCATCGGATCGGAGCCACCGGGGAGCTGTTTTTT.

CDR3 loop: CASSFGQGYIGNQPQHF. The CDR3 DNA reads as TGTGCCAGCAGCTTTGGACAGGGGTATATTGGCAATCAGCCCCAGCATTTT. This chain joins TRBV5-6 and TRBJ1-5, with 9 positions matching TRBD1. Losses at the gene ends were 2 bases for V and 2 bases for J; bases not matched to a gene: 8. Germline assignment: CDR1 SGHDT and CDR2 YYEEEE. This CDR3 is built from 17 residues.

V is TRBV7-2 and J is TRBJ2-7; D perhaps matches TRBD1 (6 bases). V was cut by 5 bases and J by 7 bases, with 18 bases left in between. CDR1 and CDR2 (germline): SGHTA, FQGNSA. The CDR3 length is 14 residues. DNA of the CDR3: TGTGCCAGCAGCGCAGGGGTTGGGGCCTTGGAGCAGTACTTC. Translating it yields CASSAGVGALEQYF.

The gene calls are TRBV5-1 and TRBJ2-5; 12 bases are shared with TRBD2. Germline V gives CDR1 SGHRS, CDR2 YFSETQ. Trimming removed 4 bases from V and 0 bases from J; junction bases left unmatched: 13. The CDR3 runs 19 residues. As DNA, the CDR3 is TGCGCCAGCAGCCAAGGACTAGCGGGGAGTTTTGGGTACCAAGAGACCCAGTACTTC. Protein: CASSQGLAGSFGYQETQYF.

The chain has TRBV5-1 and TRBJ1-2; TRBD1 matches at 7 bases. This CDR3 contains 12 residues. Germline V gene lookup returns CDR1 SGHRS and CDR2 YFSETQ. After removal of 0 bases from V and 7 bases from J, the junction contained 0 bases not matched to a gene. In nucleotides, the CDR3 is TGCGCCAGCAGCTTGGACAGGGGTGGCTACACCTTC. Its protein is CASSLDRGGYTF.

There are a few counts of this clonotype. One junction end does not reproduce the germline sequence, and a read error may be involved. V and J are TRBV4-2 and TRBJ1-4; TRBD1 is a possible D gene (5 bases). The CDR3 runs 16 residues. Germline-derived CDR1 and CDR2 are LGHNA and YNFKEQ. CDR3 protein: CASSQVLGGINEKLFF. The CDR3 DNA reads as TGTGCCAGTAGCCAAGTCCTCGGGGGTATTAATGAAAAACTGTTTTTT.

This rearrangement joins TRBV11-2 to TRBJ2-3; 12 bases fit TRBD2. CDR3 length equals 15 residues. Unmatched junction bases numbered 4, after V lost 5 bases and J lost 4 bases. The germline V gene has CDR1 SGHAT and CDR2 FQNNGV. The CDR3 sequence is CASSLAGGRADTQYF. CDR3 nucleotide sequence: TGTGCCAGCAGCCTAGCGGGGGGGCGCGCAGATACGCAGTATTTT.

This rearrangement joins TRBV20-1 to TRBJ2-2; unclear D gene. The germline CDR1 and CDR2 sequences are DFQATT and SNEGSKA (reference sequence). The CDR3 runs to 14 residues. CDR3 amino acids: CRSRVGYNTGELFF. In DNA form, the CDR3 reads TGCAGGTCTAGAGTCGGCTATAACACCGGGGAGCTGTTTTTT.

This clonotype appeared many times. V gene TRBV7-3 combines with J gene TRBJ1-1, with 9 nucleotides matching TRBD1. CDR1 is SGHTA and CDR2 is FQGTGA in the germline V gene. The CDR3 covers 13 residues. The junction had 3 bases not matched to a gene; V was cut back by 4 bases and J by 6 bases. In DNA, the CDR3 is TGTGCCAGCAGCTCGGACAGGGGCGCTGAAGCTTTCTTT. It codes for CASSSDRGAEAFF.

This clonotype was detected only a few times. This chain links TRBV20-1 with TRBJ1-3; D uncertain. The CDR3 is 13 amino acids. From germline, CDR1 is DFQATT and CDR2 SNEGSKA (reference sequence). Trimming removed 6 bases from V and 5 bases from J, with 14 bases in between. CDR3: CSARTDRRNTIYF. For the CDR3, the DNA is TGCAGTGCGCGTACCGACCGACGAAACACCATATATTTT.

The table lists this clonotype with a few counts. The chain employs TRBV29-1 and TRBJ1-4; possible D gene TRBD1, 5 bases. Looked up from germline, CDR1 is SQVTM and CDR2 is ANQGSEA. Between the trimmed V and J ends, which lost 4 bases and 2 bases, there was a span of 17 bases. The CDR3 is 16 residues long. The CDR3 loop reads CSVGGQGLETNEKLFF. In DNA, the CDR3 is TGCAGCGTTGGAGGGCAGGGATTGGAGACTAATGAAAAACTGTTTTTT.

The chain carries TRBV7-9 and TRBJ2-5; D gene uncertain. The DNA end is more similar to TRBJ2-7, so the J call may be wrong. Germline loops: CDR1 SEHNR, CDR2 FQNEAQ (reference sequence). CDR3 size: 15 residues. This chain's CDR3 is CASSRGQAASYEQYF. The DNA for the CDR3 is TGTGCCAGCAGCCGTGGGCAGGCAGCCTCCTACGAGCAGTACTTC.